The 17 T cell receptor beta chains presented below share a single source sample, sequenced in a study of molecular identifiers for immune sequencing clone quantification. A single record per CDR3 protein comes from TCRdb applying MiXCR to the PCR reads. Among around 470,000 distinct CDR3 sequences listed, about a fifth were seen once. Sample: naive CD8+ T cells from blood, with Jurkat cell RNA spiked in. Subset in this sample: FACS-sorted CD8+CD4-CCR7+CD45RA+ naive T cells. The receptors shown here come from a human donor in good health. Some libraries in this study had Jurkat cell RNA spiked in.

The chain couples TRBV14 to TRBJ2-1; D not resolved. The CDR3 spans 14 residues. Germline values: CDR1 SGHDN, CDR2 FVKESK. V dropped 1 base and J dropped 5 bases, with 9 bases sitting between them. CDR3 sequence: CASSQVNQNNEQFF. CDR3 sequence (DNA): TGTGCCAGCAGCCAAGTAAACCAGAACAATGAGCAGTTCTTC.

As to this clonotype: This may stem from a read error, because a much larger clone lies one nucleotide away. CDR3 nucleotides: TGCGCCAGCAGCCAAGATATTGGGTTCACAGATACGCAGCATTTT. This gives the protein CASSQDIGFTDTQHF. This sequence joins TRBV4-3 and TRBJ2-3; no clear D. The J call may be incorrect, as the DNA end agrees better with TRBJ1-5. The CDR3 is 15 residues long. Germline CDR1 reads LGHNA; CDR2 reads YSLEER.

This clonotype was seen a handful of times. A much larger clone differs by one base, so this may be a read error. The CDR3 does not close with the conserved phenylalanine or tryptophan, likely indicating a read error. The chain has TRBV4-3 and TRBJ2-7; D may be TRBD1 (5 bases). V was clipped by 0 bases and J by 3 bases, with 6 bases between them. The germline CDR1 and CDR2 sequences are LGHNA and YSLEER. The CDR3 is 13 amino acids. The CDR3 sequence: CASSQDQGYEQYS. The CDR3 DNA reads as TGCGCCAGCAGCCAAGACCAGGGCTACGAGCAGTACTCC.

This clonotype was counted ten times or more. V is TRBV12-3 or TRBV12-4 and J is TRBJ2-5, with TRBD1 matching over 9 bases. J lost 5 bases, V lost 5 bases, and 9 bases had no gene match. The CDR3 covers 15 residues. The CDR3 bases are TGTGCCAGCAGTGAGGGACAGGGCACTCATGAGACCCAGTACTTC. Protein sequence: CASSEGQGTHETQYF.

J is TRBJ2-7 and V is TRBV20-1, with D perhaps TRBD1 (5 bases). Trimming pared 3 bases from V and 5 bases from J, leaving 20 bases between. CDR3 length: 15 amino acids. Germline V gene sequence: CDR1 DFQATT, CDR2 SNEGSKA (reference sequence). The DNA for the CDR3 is TGCAGTGCTAGCGTCAGGGTTAAAAGTCGGAACGAGCAGTACTTC. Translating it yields CSASVRVKSRNEQYF.

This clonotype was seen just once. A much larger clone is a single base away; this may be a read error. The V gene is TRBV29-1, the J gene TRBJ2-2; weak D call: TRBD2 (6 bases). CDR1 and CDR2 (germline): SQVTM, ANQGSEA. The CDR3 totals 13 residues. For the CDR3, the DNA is TGCAGCGTTGGTTACACTCTAGGCGGGGAGCTGTCTTTT. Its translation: CSVGYTLGGELSF.

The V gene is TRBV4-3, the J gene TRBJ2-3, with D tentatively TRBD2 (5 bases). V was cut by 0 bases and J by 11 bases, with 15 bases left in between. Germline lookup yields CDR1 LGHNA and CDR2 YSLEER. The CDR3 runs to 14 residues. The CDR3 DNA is TGCGCCAGCAGCCAAGACCTGGGGAGTCGGGGGCAGTATTTT. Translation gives CASSQDLGSRGQYF.

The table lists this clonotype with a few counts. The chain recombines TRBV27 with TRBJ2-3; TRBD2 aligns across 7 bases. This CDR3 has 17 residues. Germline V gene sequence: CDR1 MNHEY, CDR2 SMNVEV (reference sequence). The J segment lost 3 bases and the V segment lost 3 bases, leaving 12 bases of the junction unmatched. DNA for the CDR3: TGTGCCAGCAGTTTGGGAGCGGGGCTTCCTGGGACAGATACGCAGTATTTT. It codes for CASSLGAGLPGTDTQYF.

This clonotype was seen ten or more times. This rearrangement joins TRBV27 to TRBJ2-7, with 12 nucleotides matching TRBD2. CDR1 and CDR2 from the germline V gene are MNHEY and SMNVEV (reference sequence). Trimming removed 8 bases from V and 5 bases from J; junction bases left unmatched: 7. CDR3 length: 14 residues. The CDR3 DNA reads TGTGCCAGCGGTCTAGCGGGAGGGCCCAACGAGCAGTACTTC. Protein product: CASGLAGGPNEQYF.

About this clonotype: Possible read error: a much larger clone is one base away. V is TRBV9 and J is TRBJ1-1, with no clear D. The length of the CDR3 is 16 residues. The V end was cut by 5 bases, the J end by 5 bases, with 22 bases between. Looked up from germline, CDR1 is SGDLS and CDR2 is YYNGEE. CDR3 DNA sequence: TGTGCCAGCAGTAAACCCCTCGCGGGGTCTCAGACTGAAGCTTTCTTT. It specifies CASSKPLAGSQTEAFF.

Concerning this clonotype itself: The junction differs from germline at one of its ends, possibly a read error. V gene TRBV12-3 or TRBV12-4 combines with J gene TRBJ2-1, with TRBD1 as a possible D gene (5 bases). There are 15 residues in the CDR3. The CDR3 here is CASRPRVSSYNERFF. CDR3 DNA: TGTGCCAGCAGACCCAGGGTTAGCTCCTACAATGAGCGGTTCTTC.

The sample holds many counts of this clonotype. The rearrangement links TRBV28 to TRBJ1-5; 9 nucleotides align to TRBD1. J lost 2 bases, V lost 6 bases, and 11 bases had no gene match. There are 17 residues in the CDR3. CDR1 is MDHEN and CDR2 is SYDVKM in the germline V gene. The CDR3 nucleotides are TGTGCCAGCAGGGCCGGGACAGGGATGATTGGCAATCAGCCCCAGCATTTT. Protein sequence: CASRAGTGMIGNQPQHF.

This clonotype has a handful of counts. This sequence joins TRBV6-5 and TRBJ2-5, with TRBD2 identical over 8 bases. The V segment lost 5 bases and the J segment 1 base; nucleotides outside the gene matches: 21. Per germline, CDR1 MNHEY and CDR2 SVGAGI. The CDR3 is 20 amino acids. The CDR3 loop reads CASSPLIPAGVGLAQETQYF. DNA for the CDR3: TGTGCCAGCAGTCCGCTCATCCCAGCGGGAGTGGGGCTTGCCCAAGAGACCCAGTACTTC.

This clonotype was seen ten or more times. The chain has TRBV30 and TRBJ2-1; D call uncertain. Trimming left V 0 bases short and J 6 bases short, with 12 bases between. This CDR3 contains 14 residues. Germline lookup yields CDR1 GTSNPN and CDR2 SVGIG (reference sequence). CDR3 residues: CAWSVLIVGNEQFF. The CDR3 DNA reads TGTGCCTGGAGTGTCCTAATCGTAGGCAATGAGCAGTTCTTC.

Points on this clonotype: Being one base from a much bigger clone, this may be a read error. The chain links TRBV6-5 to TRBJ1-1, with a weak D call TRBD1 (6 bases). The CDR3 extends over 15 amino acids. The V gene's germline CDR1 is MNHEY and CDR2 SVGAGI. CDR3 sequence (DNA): TGTGGCAGCACCCTACAGACAGGTGAACGCACTGAAGCTTTCTTT. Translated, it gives CGSTLQTGERTEAFF.

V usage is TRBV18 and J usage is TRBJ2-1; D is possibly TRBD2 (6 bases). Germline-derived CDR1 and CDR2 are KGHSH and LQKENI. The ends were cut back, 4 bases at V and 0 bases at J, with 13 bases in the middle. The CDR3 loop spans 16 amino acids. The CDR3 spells CASSQDSTSSYNEQFF. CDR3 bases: TGTGCCAGCTCACAGGATTCGACTAGCTCCTACAATGAGCAGTTCTTC.

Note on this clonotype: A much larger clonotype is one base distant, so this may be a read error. The chain's CDR3 is CASSLTLGQGANYVYTF. In DNA form, the CDR3 reads TGTGCCAGCAGCTTAACCCTGGGACAGGGGGCTAACTATGTCTACACCTTC. This chain connects TRBV7-9 to TRBJ1-2; TRBD1 matches 12 bases. This CDR3 contains 17 residues. The germline V gene encodes CDR1 SEHNR and CDR2 FQNEAQ (reference sequence).